The TCR beta chain under discussion was sequenced for a study of blood T cell repertoires in COVID-19. Study-level background: Some COVID-19 samples were acute and others convalescent; all came from the United States, Italy and Spain. The cDNA or gDNA used as material had been derived from T cells, B-cell-depleted T cells, or PBMCs.

The CDR3 contains 14 residues. The V end lost 8 bases, the J end lost 8 bases, and 19 bases lay between the germline ends. The germline CDR1 and CDR2 sequences are MGHRA and YSYEKL. In the original analysis: Counts of nucleated cells, estimated from reference gene primer amplification, were obtained. The data were produced by immunoSEQ multiplex PCR, yet TCRdb's version contains in-frame clones alone and is incomplete. V, J and clone size are taken as reported in that table, and D and trimming were inferred from the DNA itself. The table shows roughly 110,000 clones, with 75% to 90% occurring only once.

Sequencing was carried out using peripheral blood. The gene calls are TRBV4-1 and TRBJ2-1, with D possibly matching TRBD2 (6 bases). The TCR sequence derives from a human donor in a cohort sampled during active COVID-19. In nucleotides, the CDR3 is TGCGCCAGCTCAGGCGGGGAGGTTGTAGATGAGCAGTTCTTC. Amino acids: CASSGGEVVDEQFF.